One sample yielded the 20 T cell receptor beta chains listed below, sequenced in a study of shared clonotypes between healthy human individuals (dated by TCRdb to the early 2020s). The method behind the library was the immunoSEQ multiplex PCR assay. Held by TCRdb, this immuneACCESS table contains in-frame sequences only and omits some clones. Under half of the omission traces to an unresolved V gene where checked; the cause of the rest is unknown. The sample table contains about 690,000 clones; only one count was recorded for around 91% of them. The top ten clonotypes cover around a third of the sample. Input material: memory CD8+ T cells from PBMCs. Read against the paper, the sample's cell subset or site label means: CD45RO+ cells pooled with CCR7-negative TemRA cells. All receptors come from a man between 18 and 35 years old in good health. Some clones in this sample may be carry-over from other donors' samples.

For the CDR3, the DNA is TGTGCCAGCAGCAAAGACGTATACTATGGCTACACCTTC. This encodes CASSKDVYYGYTF. The chain combines TRBV9 with TRBJ1-2, with unresolved D. Germline V lookup: CDR1 SGDLS, CDR2 YYNGEE. CDR3 length: 13 amino acids. Trimming pared 4 bases from V and 3 bases from J, leaving 10 bases between.

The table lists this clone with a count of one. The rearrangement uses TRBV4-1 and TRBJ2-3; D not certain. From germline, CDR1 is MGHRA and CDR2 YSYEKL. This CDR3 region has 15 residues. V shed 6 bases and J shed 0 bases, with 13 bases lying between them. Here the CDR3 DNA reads TGCGCCAGCAGGGAAGCGTTCCCTAGCACAGATACGCAGTATTTT. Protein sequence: CASREAFPSTDTQYF.

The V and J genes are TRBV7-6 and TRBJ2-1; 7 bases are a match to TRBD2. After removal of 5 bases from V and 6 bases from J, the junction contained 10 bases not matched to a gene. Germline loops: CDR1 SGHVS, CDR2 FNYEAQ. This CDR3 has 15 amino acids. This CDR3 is CASSPFLGRANEQFF. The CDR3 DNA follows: TGTGCCAGCAGCCCCTTTCTTGGGAGGGCCAATGAGCAGTTCTTC.

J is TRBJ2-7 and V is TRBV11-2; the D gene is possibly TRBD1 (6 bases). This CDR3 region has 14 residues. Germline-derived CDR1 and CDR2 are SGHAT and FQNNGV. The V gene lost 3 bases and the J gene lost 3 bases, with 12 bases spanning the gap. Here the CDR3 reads CASSFAIRGYEQYF. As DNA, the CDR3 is TGTGCCAGCAGCTTCGCGATCAGGGGCTACGAGCAGTACTTC.

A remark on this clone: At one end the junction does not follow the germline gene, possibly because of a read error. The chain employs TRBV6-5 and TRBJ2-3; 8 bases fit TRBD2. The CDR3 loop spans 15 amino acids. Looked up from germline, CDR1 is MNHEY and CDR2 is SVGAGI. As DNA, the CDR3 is TGTGCCAGCAGACAGCGGGAGCAACTGACAGTTACGCAGTATTTT. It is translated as CASRQREQLTVTQYF.

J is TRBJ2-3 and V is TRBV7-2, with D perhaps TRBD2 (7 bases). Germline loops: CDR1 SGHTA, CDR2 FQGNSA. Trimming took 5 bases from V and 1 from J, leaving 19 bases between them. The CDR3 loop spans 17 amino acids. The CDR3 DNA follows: TGTGCCAGCAGCCCGCCCAGGGGTAGCGGGCGCACAGATACGCAGTATTTT. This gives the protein CASSPPRGSGRTDTQYF.

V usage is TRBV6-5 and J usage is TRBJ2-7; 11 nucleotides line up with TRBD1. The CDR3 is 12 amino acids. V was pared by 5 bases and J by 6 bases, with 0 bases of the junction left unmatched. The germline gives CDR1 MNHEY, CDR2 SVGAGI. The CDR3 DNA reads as TGTGCCAGCAGTGGGACAGGGGGCGAGCAGTACTTC. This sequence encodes CASSGTGGEQYF.

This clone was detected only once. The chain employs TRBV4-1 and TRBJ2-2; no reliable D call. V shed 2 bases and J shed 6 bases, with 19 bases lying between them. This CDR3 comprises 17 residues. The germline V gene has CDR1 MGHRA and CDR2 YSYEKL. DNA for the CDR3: TGCGCCAGCAGCCAAACCATCCTGGGTATAAGGGCCGGGGAGCTGTTTTTT. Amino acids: CASSQTILGIRAGELFF.

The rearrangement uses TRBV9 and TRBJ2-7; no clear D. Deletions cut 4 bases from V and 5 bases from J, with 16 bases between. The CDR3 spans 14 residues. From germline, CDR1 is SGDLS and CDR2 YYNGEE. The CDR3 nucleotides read TGTGCCAGCAGCTCCCGTGAGAGGAGCCACGAGCAGTACTTC. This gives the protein CASSSRERSHEQYF.

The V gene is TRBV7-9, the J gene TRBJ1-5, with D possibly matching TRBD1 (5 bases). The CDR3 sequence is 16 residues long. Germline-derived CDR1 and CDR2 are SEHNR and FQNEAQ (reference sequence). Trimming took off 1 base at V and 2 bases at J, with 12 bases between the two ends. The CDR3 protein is CASSLGGVRGNQPQHF. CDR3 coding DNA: TGTGCCAGCAGCTTAGGGGGGGTTAGGGGCAATCAGCCCCAGCATTTT.

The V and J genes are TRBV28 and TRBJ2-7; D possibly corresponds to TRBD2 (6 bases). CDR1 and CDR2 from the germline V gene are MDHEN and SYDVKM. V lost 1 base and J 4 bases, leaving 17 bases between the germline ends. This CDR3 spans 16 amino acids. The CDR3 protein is CASSLSGGGPSYEQYF. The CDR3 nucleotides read TGTGCCAGCAGTTTATCCGGGGGAGGCCCTTCTTACGAGCAGTACTTC. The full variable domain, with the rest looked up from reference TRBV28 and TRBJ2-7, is DVKVTQSSRYLVKRTGEKVFLECVQDMDHENMFWYRQDPGLGLRLIYFSYDVKMKEKGDIPEGYSVSREKKERFSLILESASTNQTSMYLCASSLSGGGPSYEQYFGPGTRLTVT.

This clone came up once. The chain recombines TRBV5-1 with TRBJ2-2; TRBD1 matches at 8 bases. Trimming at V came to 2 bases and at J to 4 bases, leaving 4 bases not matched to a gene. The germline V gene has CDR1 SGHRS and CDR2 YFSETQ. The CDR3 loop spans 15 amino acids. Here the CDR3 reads CASSFTGGRTGELFF. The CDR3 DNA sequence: TGCGCCAGCAGCTTCACAGGGGGTCGCACCGGGGAGCTGTTTTTT.

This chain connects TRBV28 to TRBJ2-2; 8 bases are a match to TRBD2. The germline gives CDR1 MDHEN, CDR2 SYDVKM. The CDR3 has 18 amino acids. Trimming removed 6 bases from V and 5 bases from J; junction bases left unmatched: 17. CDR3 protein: CASSPGGISGSKTGELFF. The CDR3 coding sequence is TGTGCCAGCAGCCCTGGGGGGATCAGCGGGAGCAAGACCGGGGAGCTGTTTTTT. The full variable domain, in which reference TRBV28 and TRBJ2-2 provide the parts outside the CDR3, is DVKVTQSSRYLVKRTGEKVFLECVQDMDHENMFWYRQDPGLGLRLIYFSYDVKMKEKGDIPEGYSVSREKKERFSLILESASTNQTSMYLCASSPGGISGSKTGELFFGEGSRLTVL.

The CDR3 is CASSGRSSYNEQFF. In nucleotides, the CDR3 is TGTGCCAGCAGTGGGAGGAGCTCCTACAATGAGCAGTTCTTC. The J gene is TRBJ2-1, the V gene TRBV2; weak D call: TRBD2 (5 bases). Trimming left V 4 bases short and J 0 bases short, with 7 bases between. The CDR3 is 14 residues long. Looked up from germline, CDR1 is SNHLY and CDR2 is FYNNEI.

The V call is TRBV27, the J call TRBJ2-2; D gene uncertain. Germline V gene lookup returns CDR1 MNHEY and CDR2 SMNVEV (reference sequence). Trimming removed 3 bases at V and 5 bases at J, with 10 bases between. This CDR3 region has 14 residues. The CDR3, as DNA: TGTGCCAGCAGTTTTAATCCGAGGACCGGGGAGCTGTTTTTT. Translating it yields CASSFNPRTGELFF.

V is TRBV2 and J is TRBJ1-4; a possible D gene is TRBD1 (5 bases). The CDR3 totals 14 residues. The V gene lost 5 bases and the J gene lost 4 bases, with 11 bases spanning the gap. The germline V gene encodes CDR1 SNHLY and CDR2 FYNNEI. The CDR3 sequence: CASSQPGYNEKLFF. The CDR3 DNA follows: TGTGCCAGCAGTCAACCAGGGTATAATGAAAAACTGTTTTTT.

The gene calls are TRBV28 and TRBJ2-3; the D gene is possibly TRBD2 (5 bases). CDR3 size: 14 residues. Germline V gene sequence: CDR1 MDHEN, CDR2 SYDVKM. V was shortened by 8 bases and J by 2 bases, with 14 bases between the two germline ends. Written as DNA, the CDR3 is TGTGCCAGCCTCGATTGGCGGGCCACAGATACGCAGTATTTT. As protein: CASLDWRATDTQYF.

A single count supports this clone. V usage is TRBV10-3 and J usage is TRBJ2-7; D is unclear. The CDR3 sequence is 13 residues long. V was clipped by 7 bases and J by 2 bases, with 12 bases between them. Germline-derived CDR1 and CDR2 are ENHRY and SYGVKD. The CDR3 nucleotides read TGTGCCATCATGGCCGACGGTACCTACGAGCAGTACTTC. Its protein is CAIMADGTYEQYF.

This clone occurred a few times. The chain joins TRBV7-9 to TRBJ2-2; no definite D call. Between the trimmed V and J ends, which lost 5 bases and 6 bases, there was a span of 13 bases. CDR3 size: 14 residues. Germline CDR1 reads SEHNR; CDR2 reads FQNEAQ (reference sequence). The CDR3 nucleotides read TGTGCCAGCAGCATAGTGAGAACTGCCGGGGAGCTGTTTTTT. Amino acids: CASSIVRTAGELFF.

The CDR3 DNA follows: TGTGCCAGCCCTGAAGAACTTACCTTAGGCACGGGAGTCTTGTACAATGAGCAGTTCTTC. Protein product: CASPEELTLGTGVLYNEQFF. V usage is TRBV7-8 and J usage is TRBJ2-1; a weak D match, TRBD2 (6 bases). Germline loops: CDR1 SGHVS, CDR2 FQNEAQ. This CDR3 is built from 20 residues. V was pared by 8 bases and J by 4 bases, with 33 bases between.